This is a list of T cell receptor beta chains from one sample in a study of T-cell memory formation after mild COVID-19. TCRdb processed the 5' RACE reads anew with MiXCR; each CDR3 protein has one entry. In the table there are hundreds of thousands of distinct CDR3 sequences, around 18% of which are singletons. Sequencing was done on a sample of PBMCs or a T cell subset sorted from them (not recorded which). These receptors all come from an adult woman who had mild COVID-19 (a few samples of this study predate the infection). Cell type and time point are not known. Each CDR3 is given with its conserved first and last residue. The order of the fields is J gene, V gene, CDR3 protein.

j_call: TRBJ2-3; v_call: TRBV20-1; cdr3_aa: CSARGGGLATDTQYF
j_call: TRBJ2-7; v_call: TRBV7-8; cdr3_aa: CASNSEGGYYEQYF
j_call: TRBJ2-3; v_call: TRBV5-5; cdr3_aa: CASSLSLGGTDTQYF
j_call: TRBJ1-3; v_call: TRBV11-2; cdr3_aa: CASSSLGQFIYF
j_call: TRBJ1-2; v_call: TRBV7-9; cdr3_aa: CASSLERTGNYGYTF
j_call: TRBJ1-5; v_call: TRBV6-1; cdr3_aa: CASSHDQPQHF
j_call: TRBJ2-5; v_call: TRBV4-1; cdr3_aa: CASSQVRTSWETQYF
j_call: TRBJ2-7; v_call: TRBV7-2; cdr3_aa: CASSLTRSSYEQYF
j_call: TRBJ1-1; v_call: TRBV5-6; cdr3_aa: CASSFRRVSGGTEAFF
j_call: TRBJ2-3; v_call: TRBV11-3; cdr3_aa: CASSLGTVSTDTQYF
j_call: TRBJ2-1; v_call: TRBV5-1; cdr3_aa: CASSWTFNSYNEQFF
j_call: TRBJ2-3; v_call: TRBV4-3; cdr3_aa: CASSQAAGGLTDTQYF
j_call: TRBJ2-6; v_call: TRBV7-3; cdr3_aa: CASSLNGGGSGANVLTF
j_call: TRBJ2-2; v_call: TRBV19; cdr3_aa: CASSLGQGAPNTGELFF
j_call: TRBJ1-2; v_call: TRBV7-9; cdr3_aa: CASRHLGGAYGYTF
j_call: TRBJ2-1; v_call: TRBV20-1; cdr3_aa: CSAPTAGGPDEQFF
j_call: TRBJ1-1; v_call: TRBV4-3; cdr3_aa: CASSHEDTEAFF
j_call: TRBJ2-3; v_call: TRBV29-1; cdr3_aa: CSVGPPADTQYF
j_call: TRBJ2-3; v_call: TRBV20-1; cdr3_aa: CSAILAGTDTQYF
j_call: TRBJ2-6; v_call: TRBV5-1; cdr3_aa: CASSLGSLSGANVLTF
j_call: TRBJ2-3; v_call: TRBV12-5; cdr3_aa: CASGFSLAGRGTDTQYF
j_call: TRBJ2-3; v_call: TRBV11-2; cdr3_aa: CASSLVPSVGGTDTQYF
j_call: TRBJ2-2; v_call: TRBV18; cdr3_aa: CASSPRGGTNTGELFF
j_call: TRBJ1-1; v_call: TRBV7-2; cdr3_aa: CASSLAEEEPNTEAFF
j_call: TRBJ1-1; v_call: TRBV7-2; cdr3_aa: CASSLATPGRGSKAFF
j_call: TRBJ1-1; v_call: TRBV6-1; cdr3_aa: CASKQSGGDEAFF
j_call: TRBJ2-7; v_call: TRBV29-1; cdr3_aa: CSARAGGSYEQYF
j_call: TRBJ2-1; v_call: TRBV24-1; cdr3_aa: CATSELGLAGDNEQFF
j_call: TRBJ1-1; v_call: TRBV7-9; cdr3_aa: CASSPPGQGNTEAFF
j_call: TRBJ1-2; v_call: TRBV24-1; cdr3_aa: CATSDSFNYGYTF
j_call: TRBJ2-5; v_call: TRBV28; cdr3_aa: CASSIAGGRETQYF
j_call: TRBJ2-2; v_call: TRBV6-2/TRBV6-3; cdr3_aa: CASSRGLAGPNTGELFF
j_call: TRBJ1-2; v_call: TRBV5-6; cdr3_aa: CASSIAGGLPRYGYTF
j_call: TRBJ1-4; v_call: TRBV25-1; cdr3_aa: CASSEGTGANEKLFF
j_call: TRBJ2-1; v_call: TRBV7-2; cdr3_aa: CASSAGGRQYHEQFF
j_call: TRBJ2-3; v_call: TRBV7-2; cdr3_aa: CASSFEAPDTQYF
j_call: TRBJ1-1; v_call: TRBV3-1; cdr3_aa: CASSLGHANTEAFF
j_call: TRBJ2-7; v_call: TRBV28; cdr3_aa: CASSLAGPASYEQYF
j_call: TRBJ2-1; v_call: TRBV3-1; cdr3_aa: CASSQGPPGTGGYNEQFF
j_call: TRBJ1-2; v_call: TRBV5-6; cdr3_aa: CASSLPGDGYTF
j_call: TRBJ2-3; v_call: TRBV15; cdr3_aa: CATSRDTADTQYF
j_call: TRBJ2-1; v_call: TRBV3-1; cdr3_aa: CASSPMGNEQFF
j_call: TRBJ2-2; v_call: TRBV7-8; cdr3_aa: CASSRDRGIAGELFF
j_call: TRBJ1-5; v_call: TRBV5-1; cdr3_aa: CASSWDGQPQHF
j_call: TRBJ1-1; v_call: TRBV29-1; cdr3_aa: CSVGDRRAFF
j_call: TRBJ2-5; v_call: TRBV3-1; cdr3_aa: CASSQEPYETQYF
j_call: TRBJ2-3; v_call: TRBV7-9; cdr3_aa: CASSITGIADTQYF
j_call: TRBJ2-1; v_call: TRBV7-8; cdr3_aa: CASSEQGAGNEQFF
j_call: TRBJ2-1; v_call: TRBV14; cdr3_aa: CASSQDGSRRYEQFF
j_call: TRBJ1-5; v_call: TRBV2; cdr3_aa: CASSGSTVKSNQPQHF
j_call: TRBJ1-1; v_call: TRBV15; cdr3_aa: CATSRDLGREAFF
j_call: TRBJ1-5; v_call: TRBV2; cdr3_aa: CASMGQRHQPQHF
j_call: TRBJ2-2; v_call: TRBV7-6; cdr3_aa: CASSLEGGYTGELFF